This TCR beta chain was identified during a study of CD8 T cells in ankylosing spondylitis. TCRdb processed the 5' RACE reads anew with MiXCR; each CDR3 protein has one entry. The top ten hold 4% to 5% of the sample, which has under 250,000 distinct CDR3 sequences, around 8% seen once. This clonotype occurred many times. V lost 5 bases to trimming and J lost 2 bases; unmatched junction nucleotides: 5. The CDR3 consists of 15 residues. CDR1 is SGHAT, CDR2 FQNNGV, per germline. Source material: blood, either unsorted or a sorted T cell fraction (not recorded which). The chain is built from TRBV11-2 and TRBJ2-7; 11 nucleotides line up with TRBD2. This sequence originates from a female donor with ankylosing spondylitis or in good health (not recorded which). The CDR3 region has the DNA TGTGCCAGCAGCCGATTGGGACTAGCGGCCTACGAGCAGTACTTC. It is translated as CASSRLGLAAYEQYF.